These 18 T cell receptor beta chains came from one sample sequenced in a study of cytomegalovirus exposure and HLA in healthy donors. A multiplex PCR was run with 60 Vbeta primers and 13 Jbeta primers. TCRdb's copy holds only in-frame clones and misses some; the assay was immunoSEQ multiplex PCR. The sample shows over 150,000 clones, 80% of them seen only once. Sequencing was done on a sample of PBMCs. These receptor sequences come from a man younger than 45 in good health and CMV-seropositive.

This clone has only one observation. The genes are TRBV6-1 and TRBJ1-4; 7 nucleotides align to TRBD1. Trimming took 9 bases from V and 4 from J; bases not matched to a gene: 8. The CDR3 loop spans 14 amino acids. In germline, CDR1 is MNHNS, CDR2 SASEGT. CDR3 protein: CASTRQGLNEKLFF. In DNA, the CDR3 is TGTGCCAGTACCAGACAGGGACTTAATGAAAAACTGTTTTTT.

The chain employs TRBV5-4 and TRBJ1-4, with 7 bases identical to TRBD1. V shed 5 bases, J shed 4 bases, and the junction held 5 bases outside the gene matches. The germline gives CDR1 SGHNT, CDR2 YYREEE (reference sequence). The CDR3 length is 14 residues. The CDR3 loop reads CASRRAGGNEKLFF. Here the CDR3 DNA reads TGTGCCAGCAGACGTGCAGGGGGTAATGAAAAACTGTTTTTT.

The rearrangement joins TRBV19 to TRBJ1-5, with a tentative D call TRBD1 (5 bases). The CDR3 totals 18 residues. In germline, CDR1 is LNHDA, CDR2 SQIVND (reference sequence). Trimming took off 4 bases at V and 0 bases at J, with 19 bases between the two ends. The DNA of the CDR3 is TGTGCCAGTAGTACCTCCGGACACATCGATTATAGCAATCAGCCCCAGCATTTT. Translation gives CASSTSGHIDYSNQPQHF.

The DNA for the CDR3 is TGTGCCAGCAGTGAATGGGGGGGGACCTCTGGAAACACCATATATTTT. This gives the protein CASSEWGGTSGNTIYF. The chain is built from TRBV6-1 and TRBJ1-3, with D tentatively TRBD1 (5 bases). Per germline, CDR1 MNHNS and CDR2 SASEGT. This CDR3 has 16 amino acids. The germline V and J ends were trimmed by 2 bases and 0 bases, with 11 bases remaining between them.

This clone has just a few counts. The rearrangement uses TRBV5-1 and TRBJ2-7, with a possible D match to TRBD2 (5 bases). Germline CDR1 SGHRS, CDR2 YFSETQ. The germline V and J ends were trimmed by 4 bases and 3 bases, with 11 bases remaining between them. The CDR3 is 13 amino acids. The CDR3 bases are TGCGCCAGCAGCCCTGGACTGAACTACGAGCAGTACTTC. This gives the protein CASSPGLNYEQYF.

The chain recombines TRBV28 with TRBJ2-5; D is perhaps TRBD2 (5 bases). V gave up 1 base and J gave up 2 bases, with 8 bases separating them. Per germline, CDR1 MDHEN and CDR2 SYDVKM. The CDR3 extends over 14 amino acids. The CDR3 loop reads CASSLSAVQETQYF. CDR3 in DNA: TGTGCCAGCAGTTTATCAGCGGTGCAAGAGACCCAGTACTTC. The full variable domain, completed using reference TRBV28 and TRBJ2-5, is DVKVTQSSRYLVKRTGEKVFLECVQDMDHENMFWYRQDPGLGLRLIYFSYDVKMKEKGDIPEGYSVSREKKERFSLILESASTNQTSMYLCASSLSAVQETQYFGPGTRLLVL.

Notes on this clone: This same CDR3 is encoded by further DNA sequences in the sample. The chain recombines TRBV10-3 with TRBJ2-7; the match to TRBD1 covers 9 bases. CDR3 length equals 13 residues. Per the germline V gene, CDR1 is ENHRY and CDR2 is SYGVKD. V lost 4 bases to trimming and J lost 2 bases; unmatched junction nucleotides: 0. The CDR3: CAISGQGAYEQYF. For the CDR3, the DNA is TGTGCCATCAGTGGACAGGGGGCCTACGAGCAGTACTTC.

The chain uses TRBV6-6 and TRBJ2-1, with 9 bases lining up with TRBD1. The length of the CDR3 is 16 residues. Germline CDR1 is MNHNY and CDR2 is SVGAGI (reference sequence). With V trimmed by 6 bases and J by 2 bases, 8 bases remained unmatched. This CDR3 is CASRGTGQGTYNEQFF. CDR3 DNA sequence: TGTGCCAGCAGGGGAACGGGACAGGGTACCTACAATGAGCAGTTCTTC.

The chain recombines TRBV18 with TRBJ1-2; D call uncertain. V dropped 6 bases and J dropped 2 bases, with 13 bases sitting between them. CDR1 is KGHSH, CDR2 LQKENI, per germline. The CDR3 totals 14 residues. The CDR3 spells CASSREGGNYGYTF. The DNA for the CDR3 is TGTGCCAGCTCCCGCGAAGGAGGGAACTATGGCTACACCTTC.

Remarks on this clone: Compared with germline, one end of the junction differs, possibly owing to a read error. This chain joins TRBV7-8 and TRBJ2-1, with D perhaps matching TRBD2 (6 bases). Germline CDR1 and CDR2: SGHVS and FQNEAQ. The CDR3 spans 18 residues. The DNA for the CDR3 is TGTGCCAGCAGCTTCCCATTGAGGCGGGAAGGTCTATACAATGAACAGTTCTTC. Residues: CASSFPLRREGLYNEQFF.

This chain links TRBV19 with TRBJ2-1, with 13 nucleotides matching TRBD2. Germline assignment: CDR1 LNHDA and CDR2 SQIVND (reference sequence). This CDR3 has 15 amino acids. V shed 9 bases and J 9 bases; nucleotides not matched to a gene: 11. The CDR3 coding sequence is TGTGCCAGCGATGAGACTAGCGGGAGGCCGGGTGAGCAGTTCTTC. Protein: CASDETSGRPGEQFF.

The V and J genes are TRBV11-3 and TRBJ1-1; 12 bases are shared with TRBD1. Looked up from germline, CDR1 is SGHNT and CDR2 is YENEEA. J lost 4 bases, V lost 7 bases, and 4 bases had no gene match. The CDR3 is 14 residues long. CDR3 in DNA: TGTGCCAGCAAGAAGGGACAGGGGGCCACTGAAGCTTTCTTT. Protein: CASKKGQGATEAFF.

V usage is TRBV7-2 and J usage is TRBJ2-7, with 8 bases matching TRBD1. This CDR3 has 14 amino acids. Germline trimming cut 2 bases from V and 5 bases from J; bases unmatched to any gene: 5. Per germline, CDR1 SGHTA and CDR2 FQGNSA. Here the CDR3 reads CASSLSRGHDEQYF. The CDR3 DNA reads TGTGCCAGCAGCTTATCCAGGGGGCATGACGAGCAGTACTTC.

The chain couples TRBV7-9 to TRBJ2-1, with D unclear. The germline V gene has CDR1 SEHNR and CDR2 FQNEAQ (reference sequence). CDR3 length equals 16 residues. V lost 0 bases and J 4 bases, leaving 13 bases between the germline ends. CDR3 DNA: TGTGCCAGCAGCTTAGCCGACTCTCCGCCTTACAATGAGCAGTTCTTC. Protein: CASSLADSPPYNEQFF.

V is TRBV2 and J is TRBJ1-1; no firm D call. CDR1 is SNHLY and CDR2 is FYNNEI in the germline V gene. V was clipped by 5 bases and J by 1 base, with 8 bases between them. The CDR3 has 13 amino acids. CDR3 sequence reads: CASSLGENTEAFF. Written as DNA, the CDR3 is TGTGCCAGCAGTCTGGGAGAGAACACTGAAGCTTTCTTT.

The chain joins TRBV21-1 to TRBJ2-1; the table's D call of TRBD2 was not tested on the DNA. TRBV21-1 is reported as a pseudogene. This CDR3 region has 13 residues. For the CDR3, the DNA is TGTGCCTACCCGGGGGGGCAGAAAGATGAGCAGTTCTTC. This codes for CAYPGGQKDEQFF.

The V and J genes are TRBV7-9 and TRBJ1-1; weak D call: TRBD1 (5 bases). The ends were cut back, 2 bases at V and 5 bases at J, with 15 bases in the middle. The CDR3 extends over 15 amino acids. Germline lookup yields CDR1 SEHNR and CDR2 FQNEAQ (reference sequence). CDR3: CASSLRQGRLTEAFF. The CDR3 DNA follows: TGTGCCAGCAGCTTACGCCAGGGTAGGCTAACTGAAGCTTTCTTT.

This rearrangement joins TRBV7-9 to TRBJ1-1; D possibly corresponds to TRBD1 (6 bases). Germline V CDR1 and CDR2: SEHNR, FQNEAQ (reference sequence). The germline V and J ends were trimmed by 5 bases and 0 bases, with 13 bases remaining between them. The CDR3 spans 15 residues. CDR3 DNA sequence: TGTGCCAGCAGCCCTGGGGGACACATGAACACTGAAGCTTTCTTT. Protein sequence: CASSPGGHMNTEAFF.